This TCR beta chain stems from a study of T cell changes during pregnancy in multiple sclerosis. V was pared by 4 bases and J by 8 bases, with 4 bases of the junction left unmatched. Germline assignment: CDR1 SGDLS and CDR2 YYNGEE. The CDR3 runs to 13 residues. This clone was counted once. Here immunoSEQ multiplex PCR was the method, and the copy in TCRdb shows in-frame clones only, minus some. The table shows approximately 28,000 clones, with more than 75% occurring only once. The chain combines TRBV9 with TRBJ2-4, with 9 bases aligning to TRBD2. The clonotype originates from a female donor with multiple sclerosis, enrolled in a pregnancy study. The input for sequencing was CD8+ T cells from peripheral blood mononuclear cells, taken after pregnancy. This CDR3 reads CASSRTSGYIQYF. The CDR3 DNA reads TGTGCCAGCAGCCGAACTAGCGGGTACATTCAGTACTTC.